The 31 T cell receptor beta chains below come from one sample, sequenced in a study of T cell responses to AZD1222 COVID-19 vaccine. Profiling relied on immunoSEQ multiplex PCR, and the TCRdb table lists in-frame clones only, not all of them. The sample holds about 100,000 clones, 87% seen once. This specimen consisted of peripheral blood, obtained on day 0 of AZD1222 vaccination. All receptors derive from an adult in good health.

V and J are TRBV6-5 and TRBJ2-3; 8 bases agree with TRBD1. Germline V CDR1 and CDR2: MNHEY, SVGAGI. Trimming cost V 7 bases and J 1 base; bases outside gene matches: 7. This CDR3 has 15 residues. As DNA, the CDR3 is TGTGCCAGCATTCGCAGGACAGGGCGCACAGATACGCAGTATTTT. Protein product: CASIRRTGRTDTQYF.

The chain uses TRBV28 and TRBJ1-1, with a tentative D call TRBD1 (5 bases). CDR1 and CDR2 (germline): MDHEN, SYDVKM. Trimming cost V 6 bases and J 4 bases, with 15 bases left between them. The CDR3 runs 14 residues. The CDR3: CASSLDRGTTEAFF. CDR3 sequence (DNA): TGTGCCAGCAGCTTGGATCGGGGGACCACTGAAGCTTTCTTT.

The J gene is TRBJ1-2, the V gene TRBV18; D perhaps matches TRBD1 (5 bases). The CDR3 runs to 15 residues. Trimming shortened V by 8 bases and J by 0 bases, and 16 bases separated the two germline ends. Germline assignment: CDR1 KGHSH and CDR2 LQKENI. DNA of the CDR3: TGTGCCAGCGCCCCTCCAGGGCCAGCTAACTATGGCTACACCTTC. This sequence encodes CASAPPGPANYGYTF.

The CDR3 region has the DNA TGTGCCAGCAGCCTAGACGAGGGAAACACCATATATTTT. Encoded protein: CASSLDEGNTIYF. The chain recombines TRBV7-9 with TRBJ1-3; D not resolved. The V gene lost 5 bases and the J gene lost 4 bases, with 9 bases spanning the gap. The germline V gene has CDR1 SEHNR and CDR2 FQNEAQ (reference sequence). CDR3 length: 13 amino acids.

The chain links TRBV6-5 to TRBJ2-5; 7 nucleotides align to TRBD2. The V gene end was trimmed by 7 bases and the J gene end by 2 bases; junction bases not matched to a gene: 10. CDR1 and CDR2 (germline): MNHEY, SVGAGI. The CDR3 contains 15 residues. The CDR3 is CASKHQWGGQETQYF. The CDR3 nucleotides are TGTGCCAGCAAACACCAGTGGGGGGGACAAGAGACCCAGTACTTC.

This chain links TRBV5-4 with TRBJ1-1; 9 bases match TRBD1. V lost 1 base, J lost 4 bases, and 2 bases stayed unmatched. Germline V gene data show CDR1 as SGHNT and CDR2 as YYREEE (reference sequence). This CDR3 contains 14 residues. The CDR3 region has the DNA TGTGCCAGCAGCTTGACGACAGGGGGCACTGAAGCTTTCTTT. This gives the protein CASSLTTGGTEAFF.

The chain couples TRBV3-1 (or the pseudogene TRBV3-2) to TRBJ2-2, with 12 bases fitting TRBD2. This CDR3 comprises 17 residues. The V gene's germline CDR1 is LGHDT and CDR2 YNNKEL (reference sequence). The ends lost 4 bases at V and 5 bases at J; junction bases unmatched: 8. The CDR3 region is CASSPRFGTSGTGELFF. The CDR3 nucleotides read TGTGCCAGCAGCCCCAGATTTGGGACTAGCGGGACCGGGGAGCTGTTTTTT.

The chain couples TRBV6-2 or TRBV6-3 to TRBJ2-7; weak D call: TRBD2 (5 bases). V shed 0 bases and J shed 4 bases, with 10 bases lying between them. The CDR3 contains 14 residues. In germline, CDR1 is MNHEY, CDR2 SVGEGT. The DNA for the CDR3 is TGTGCCAGCAGTTACTCCGGGAATCTGTACGAGCAGTACTTC. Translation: CASSYSGNLYEQYF.

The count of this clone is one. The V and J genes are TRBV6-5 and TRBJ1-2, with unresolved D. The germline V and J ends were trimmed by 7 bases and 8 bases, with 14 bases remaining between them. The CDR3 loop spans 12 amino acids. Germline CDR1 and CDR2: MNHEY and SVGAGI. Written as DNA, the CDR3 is TGTGCCAGCACATGGGAACGGGCGGGCTACACCTTC. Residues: CASTWERAGYTF.

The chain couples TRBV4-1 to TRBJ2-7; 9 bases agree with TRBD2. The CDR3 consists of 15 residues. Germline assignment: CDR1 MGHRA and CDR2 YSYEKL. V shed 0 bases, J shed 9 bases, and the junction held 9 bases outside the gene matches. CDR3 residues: CASSQDSGTSLVQYF. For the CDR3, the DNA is TGCGCCAGCAGCCAAGACTCCGGGACTAGCCTTGTGCAGTACTTC.

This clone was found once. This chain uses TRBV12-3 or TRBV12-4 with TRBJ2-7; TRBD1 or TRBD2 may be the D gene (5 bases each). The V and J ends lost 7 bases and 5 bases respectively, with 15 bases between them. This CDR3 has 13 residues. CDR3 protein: CASKLLGTDEQYF. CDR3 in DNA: TGTGCCAGCAAACTCCTAGGGACCGACGAGCAGTACTTC.

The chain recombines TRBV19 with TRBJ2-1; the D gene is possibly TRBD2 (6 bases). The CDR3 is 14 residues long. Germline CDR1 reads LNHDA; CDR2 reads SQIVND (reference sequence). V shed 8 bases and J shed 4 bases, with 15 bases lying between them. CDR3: CASGTGLGYNEQFF. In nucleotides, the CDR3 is TGTGCCAGTGGGACGGGACTCGGATACAATGAGCAGTTCTTC.

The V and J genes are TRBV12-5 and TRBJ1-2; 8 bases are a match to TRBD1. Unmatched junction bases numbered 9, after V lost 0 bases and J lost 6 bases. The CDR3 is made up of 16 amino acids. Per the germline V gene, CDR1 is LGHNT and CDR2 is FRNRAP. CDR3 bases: TGTGCTAGTGGTTTGGTACTCCCCGGGACAGGAGATGGCTACACCTTC. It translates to CASGLVLPGTGDGYTF.

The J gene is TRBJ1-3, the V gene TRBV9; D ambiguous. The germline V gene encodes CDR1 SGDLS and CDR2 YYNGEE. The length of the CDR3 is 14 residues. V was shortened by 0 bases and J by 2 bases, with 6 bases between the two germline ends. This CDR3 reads CASSVGSAGNTIYF. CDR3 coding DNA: TGTGCCAGCAGCGTAGGGAGCGCTGGAAACACCATATATTTT.

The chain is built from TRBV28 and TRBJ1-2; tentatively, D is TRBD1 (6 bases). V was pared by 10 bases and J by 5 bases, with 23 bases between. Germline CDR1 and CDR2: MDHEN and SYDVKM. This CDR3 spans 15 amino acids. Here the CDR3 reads CATAGQSRGEYGYTF. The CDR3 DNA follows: TGTGCCACAGCCGGACAGTCGAGAGGAGAATATGGCTACACCTTC.

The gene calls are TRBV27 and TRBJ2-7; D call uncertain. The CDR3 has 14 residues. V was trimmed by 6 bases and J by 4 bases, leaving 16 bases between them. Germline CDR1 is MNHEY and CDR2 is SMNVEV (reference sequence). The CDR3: CASRGSRPDYEQYF. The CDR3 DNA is TGTGCCAGCAGGGGATCGAGGCCCGATTACGAGCAGTACTTC.

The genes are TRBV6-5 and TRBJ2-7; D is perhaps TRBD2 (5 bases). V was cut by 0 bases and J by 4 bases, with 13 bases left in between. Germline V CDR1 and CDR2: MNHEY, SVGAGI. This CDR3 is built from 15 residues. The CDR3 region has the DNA TGTGCCAGCAGTTACTCGAGGGAGTTCCCTTACGAGCAGTACTTC. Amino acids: CASSYSREFPYEQYF.

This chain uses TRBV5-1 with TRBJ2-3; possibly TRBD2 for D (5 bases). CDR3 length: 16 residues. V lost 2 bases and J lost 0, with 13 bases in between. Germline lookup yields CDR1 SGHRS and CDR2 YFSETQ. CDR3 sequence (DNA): TGCGCCAGCAGCTTAGGGAGCACCTCTAGCACAGATACGCAGTATTTT. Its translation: CASSLGSTSSTDTQYF.

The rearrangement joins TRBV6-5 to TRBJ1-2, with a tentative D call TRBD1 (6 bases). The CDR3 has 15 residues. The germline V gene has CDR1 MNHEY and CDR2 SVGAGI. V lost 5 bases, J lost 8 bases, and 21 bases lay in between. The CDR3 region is CASSTRGGVRGGYTF. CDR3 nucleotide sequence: TGTGCCAGCAGTACGAGAGGGGGAGTTCGGGGAGGCTACACCTTC.

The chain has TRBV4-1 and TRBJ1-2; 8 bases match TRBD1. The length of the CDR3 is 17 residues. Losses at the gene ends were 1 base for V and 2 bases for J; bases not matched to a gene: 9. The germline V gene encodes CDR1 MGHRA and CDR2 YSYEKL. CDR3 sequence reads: CASSQGGGRTGNYGYTF. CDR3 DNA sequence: TGCGCCAGCAGCCAAGGGGGCGGTAGGACAGGGAACTATGGCTACACCTTC.

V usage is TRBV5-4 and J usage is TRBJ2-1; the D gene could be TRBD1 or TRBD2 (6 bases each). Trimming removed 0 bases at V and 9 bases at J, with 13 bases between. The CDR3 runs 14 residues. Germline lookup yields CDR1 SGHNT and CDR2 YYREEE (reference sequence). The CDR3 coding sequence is TGTGCCAGCAGCTTGGAAGGGGGGCACAGTGAGCAGTTCTTC. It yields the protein CASSLEGGHSEQFF.

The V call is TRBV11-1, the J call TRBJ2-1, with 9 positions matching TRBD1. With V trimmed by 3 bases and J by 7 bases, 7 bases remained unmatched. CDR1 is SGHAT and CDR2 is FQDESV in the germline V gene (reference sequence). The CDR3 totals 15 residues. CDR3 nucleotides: TGTGCCAGCAGCTTCCGACAGGGGGGGTGGAATGAGCAGTTCTTC. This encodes CASSFRQGGWNEQFF.

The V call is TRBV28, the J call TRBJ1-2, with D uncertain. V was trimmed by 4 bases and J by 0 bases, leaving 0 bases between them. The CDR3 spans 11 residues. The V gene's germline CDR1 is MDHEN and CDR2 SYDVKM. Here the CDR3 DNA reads TGTGCCAGCAGTTCTAACTATGGCTACACCTTC. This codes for CASSSNYGYTF.

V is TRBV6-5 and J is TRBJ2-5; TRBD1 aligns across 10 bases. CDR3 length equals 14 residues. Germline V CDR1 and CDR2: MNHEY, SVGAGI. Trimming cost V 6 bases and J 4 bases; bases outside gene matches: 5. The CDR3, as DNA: TGTGCCAGCAGAAGCGGGACAGGGGTAGAGACCCAGTACTTC. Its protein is CASRSGTGVETQYF.

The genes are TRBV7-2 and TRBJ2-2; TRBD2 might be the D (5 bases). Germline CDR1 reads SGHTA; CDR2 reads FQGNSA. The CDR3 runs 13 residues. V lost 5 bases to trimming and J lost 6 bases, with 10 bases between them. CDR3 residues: CASSRVRAGELFF. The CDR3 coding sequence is TGTGCCAGCAGCCGAGTGAGGGCCGGGGAGCTGTTTTTT.

The chain's CDR3 is CASRIQDFPNSPLHF. In DNA, the CDR3 is TGTGCCAGCAGAATACAGGACTTCCCTAATTCACCCCTCCACTTT. The chain couples TRBV6-5 to TRBJ1-6; D is perhaps TRBD1 (5 bases). The CDR3 is 15 amino acids. Trimming removed 6 bases from V and 6 bases from J, with 15 bases in between. Germline lookup yields CDR1 MNHEY and CDR2 SVGAGI.

Here the CDR3 DNA reads TGTGCCACCAGTGATATTACAGGGGGCGTACCCGGGGAGCTGTTTTTT. The encoded protein is CATSDITGGVPGELFF. The rearrangement links TRBV24-1 to TRBJ2-2, with TRBD1 matching over 9 bases. The germline gives CDR1 KGHDR, CDR2 SFDVKD. The CDR3 extends over 16 amino acids. V lost 3 bases, J lost 6 bases, and 7 bases stayed unmatched.

CDR3 sequence (DNA): TGTGCCAGCAGTTTACAGGGTTTTCTCGGTCAGCCCCAGCATTTT. This encodes CASSLQGFLGQPQHF. The rearrangement links TRBV27 to TRBJ1-5; a possible D gene is TRBD1 (5 bases). The length of the CDR3 is 15 residues. V was trimmed by 2 bases and J by 6 bases, leaving 14 bases between them. Germline V CDR1 and CDR2: MNHEY, SMNVEV (reference sequence).

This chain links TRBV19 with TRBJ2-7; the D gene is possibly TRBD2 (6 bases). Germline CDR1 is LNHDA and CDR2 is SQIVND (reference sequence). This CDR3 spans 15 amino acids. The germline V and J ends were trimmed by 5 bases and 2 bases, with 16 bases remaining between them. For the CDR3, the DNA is TGTGCCAGTAGTGACCCGGTAGCGGCGCCCTACGAGCAGTACTTC. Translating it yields CASSDPVAAPYEQYF.

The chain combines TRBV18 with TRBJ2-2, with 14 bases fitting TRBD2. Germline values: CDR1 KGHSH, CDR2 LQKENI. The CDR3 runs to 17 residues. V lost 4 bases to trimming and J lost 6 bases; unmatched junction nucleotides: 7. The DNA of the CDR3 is TGTGCCAGCTCACTAAATGGACTAGCGGGAGGATCCGGGGAGCTGTTTTTT. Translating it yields CASSLNGLAGGSGELFF.

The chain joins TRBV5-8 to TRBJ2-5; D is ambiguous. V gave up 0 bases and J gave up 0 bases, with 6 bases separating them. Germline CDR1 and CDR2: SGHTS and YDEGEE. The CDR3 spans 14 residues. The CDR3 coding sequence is TGTGCCAGCAGCTTGGCTCGGTACCAAGAGACCCAGTACTTC. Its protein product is CASSLARYQETQYF.